The 27 T cell receptor beta chains given below trace back to one sample, sequenced in a study of tumor-infiltrating lymphocytes in oesophageal squamous cell carcinoma. TCRdb re-called the PCR reads through MiXCR, storing one row per CDR3 protein. This table has 9,500 to 15,000 distinct CDR3 sequences, approximately 50% appearing once. Sequenced input: esophageal tumor tissue. Receptor source: a female donor with esophageal squamous cell carcinoma.

This clonotype was detected ten times or more. The chain carries TRBV7-6 and TRBJ1-5; a possible D gene is TRBD1 (5 bases). The germline V gene encodes CDR1 SGHVS and CDR2 FNYEAQ. CDR3 length: 15 amino acids. V dropped 4 bases and J dropped 4 bases, with 14 bases sitting between them. CDR3 region: CASSWAEGINQPQHF. CDR3 bases: TGTGCCAGCAGCTGGGCCGAGGGGATAAATCAGCCCCAGCATTTT.

The chain recombines TRBV7-3 with TRBJ2-2, with TRBD2 matching 10 bases. CDR1 and CDR2 from the germline V gene are SGHTA and FQGTGA. Losses at the gene ends were 2 bases for V and 7 bases for J; bases not matched to a gene: 4. This CDR3 has 15 amino acids. CDR3 protein: CASSLLAGELGELFF. The CDR3 DNA sequence: TGTGCCAGCAGCTTACTAGCGGGAGAGCTCGGGGAGCTGTTTTTT.

The chain links TRBV6-1 to TRBJ2-5; no firm D call. V shed 1 base and J shed 8 bases, with 11 bases lying between them. The CDR3 length is 13 residues. Germline V CDR1 and CDR2: MNHNS, SASEGT. CDR3 DNA: TGTGCCAGCAGTGAAGGGAACAGCTTTACCCAGTACTTC. Residues: CASSEGNSFTQYF.

This clonotype was detected once. This rearrangement joins TRBV7-3 to TRBJ2-7; 7 nucleotides line up with TRBD1. The DNA matches TRBJ2-5 better at its end, which makes the J call doubtful. The CDR3 extends over 20 amino acids. Germline CDR1 and CDR2: SGHTA and FQGTGA. The CDR3 protein is CASSLKPSPPGQTSVGTQYF. The CDR3 coding sequence is TGTGCCAGCAGCTTAAAGCCCTCTCCCCCGGGACAGACGTCCGTGGGGACCCAGTACTTC.

In its sample, this clonotype was seen once. This rearrangement joins TRBV7-3 to TRBJ2-5; possible D gene TRBD2, 6 bases. CDR3 length equals 15 residues. V lost 2 bases, J lost 5 bases, and 15 bases lay in between. The V gene's germline CDR1 is SGHTA and CDR2 FQGTGA. The CDR3 bases are TGTGCCAGCAGCTTACCCCCGGGACGGGAGGAGACCCAGTACTTC. Amino acids: CASSLPPGREETQYF.

With regard to this clonotype: Its ends do not fully match the called genes, so a read error is possible. The rearrangement uses TRBV7-6 and TRBJ2-2; tentative D call: TRBD2 (5 bases). The CDR3 totals 13 residues. CDR1 is SGHVS, CDR2 FNYEAQ, per germline. The CDR3 region is CASSPTSSGELFF. CDR3 nucleotides: TGTGCTAGCAGCCCAACTAGTTCCGGGGAGCTGTTTTTT. Drawing the rest from reference TRBV7-6 and TRBJ2-2, the complete variable domain is GAGVSQSPRYKVTKRGQDVALRCDPISGHVSLYWYRQALGQGPEFLTYFNYEAQQDKSGLPNDRFSAERPEGSISTLTIQRTEQRDSAMYRCASSPTSSGELFFGEGSRLTVL.

V is TRBV7-6 and J is TRBJ2-4, with 10 nucleotides matching TRBD2. The V and J ends lost 5 bases and 13 bases, in that order; junction bases with no gene match: 11. The CDR3 totals 14 residues. Germline lookup yields CDR1 SGHVS and CDR2 FNYEAQ. The CDR3 DNA is TGTGCCAGCAGCCGATCTAGCGGGAGCAATGAGCAGTACTTC. Protein product: CASSRSSGSNEQYF.

This clonotype occurred a few times. The rearrangement uses TRBV27 and TRBJ1-5; D uncertain. Trimming stripped 0 bases from V and 0 bases from J, with 6 bases between. CDR1 is MNHEY and CDR2 is SMNVEV in the germline V gene (reference sequence). The CDR3 length is 15 residues. The CDR3 region has the DNA TGTGCCAGCAGTTTATCCCCTTATAGCAATCAGCCCCAGCATTTT. Its protein is CASSLSPYSNQPQHF.

V is TRBV7-9 and J is TRBJ2-5; 11 nucleotides agree with TRBD2. V was clipped by 2 bases and J by 3 bases; unmatched bases: 17. Germline assignment: CDR1 SEHNR and CDR2 FQNEAQ (reference sequence). CDR3 length: 20 residues. CDR3 coding DNA: TGTGCCAGCAGCTTAAGAGGTCCATATAGCGGGAGGGCCGAGGAAGAGACCCAGTACTTC. It codes for CASSLRGPYSGRAEEETQYF.

This clonotype was seen a few times. V usage is TRBV5-1 and J usage is TRBJ1-6; weak D call: TRBD1 (5 bases). The ends were cut back, 5 bases at V and 6 bases at J, with 9 bases in the middle. This CDR3 contains 13 residues. In germline, CDR1 is SGHRS, CDR2 YFSETQ. CDR3 nucleotide sequence: TGCGCCAGCAGAAGGGACTTTAATTCACCCCTCCACTTT. Its protein product is CASRRDFNSPLHF. Filled out from reference TRBV5-1 and TRBJ1-6, the complete variable domain reads KAGVTQTPRYLIKTRGQQVTLSCSPISGHRSVSWYQQTPGQGLQFLFEYFSETQRNKGNFPGRFSGRQFSNSRSEMNVSTLELGDSALYLCASRRDFNSPLHFGNGTRLTVT.

This clonotype ranks as large. V gene TRBV6-1 combines with J gene TRBJ2-5, with 14 bases identical to TRBD2. The germline V gene has CDR1 MNHNS and CDR2 SASEGT. This CDR3 has 16 amino acids. The V segment lost 5 bases and the J segment 5 bases; nucleotides outside the gene matches: 7. CDR3 sequence (DNA): TGTGCCAGCAGTCGGACGACTAGCGGGAGGGGGGAGACCCAGTACTTC. Its protein product is CASSRTTSGRGETQYF.

The rearrangement uses TRBV7-3 and TRBJ2-5, with unresolved D. The CDR3 runs to 13 residues. Germline V lookup: CDR1 SGHTA, CDR2 FQGTGA. V gave up 4 bases and J gave up 0 bases, with 6 bases separating them. This chain's CDR3 is CASSSVNQETQYF. The CDR3 nucleotides are TGTGCCAGCAGCTCGGTAAACCAAGAGACCCAGTACTTC.

This clonotype was seen a handful of times. The chain combines TRBV11-2 with TRBJ2-1; D is ambiguous. V lost 0 bases and J lost 0, with 3 bases in between. CDR3 length: 14 amino acids. The germline CDR1 and CDR2 sequences are SGHAT and FQNNGV. CDR3: CASSLEHSYNEQFF. The CDR3 DNA is TGTGCCAGCAGCTTAGAACACTCCTACAATGAGCAGTTCTTC.

A note on this clonotype: Since the CDR3 does not end with the conserved phenylalanine or tryptophan, this likely comes from a read error. The DNA is omitted, as the CDR3 cannot be located on it reliably, and the CDR3 follows TCRdb's listing. The V gene is TRBV7-3, the J gene TRBJ1-1; no check of the table's D call, TRBD1, against the DNA was made. Germline-derived CDR1 and CDR2 are SGHTA and FQGTGA. The CDR3 length equals 17 residues, ends included. The CDR3 sequence: CASGSTGIAISPSILVM.

This clonotype was detected only a few times. The chain uses TRBV10-1 and TRBJ2-5; a possible D gene is TRBD2 (5 bases). The DNA end is a closer match to TRBJ2-1, so the J assignment may be wrong. The CDR3 covers 14 residues. Per the germline V gene, CDR1 is WNHNN and CDR2 is SYGVQD (reference sequence). In DNA, the CDR3 is TGCGCCAGCAGTGAGATAGCGACGGACAATGAGCAGTTCTTC. Residues: CASSEIATDNEQFF.

This clonotype was counted between two and nine times. This chain connects TRBV7-3 to TRBJ2-2, with D perhaps TRBD1 (6 bases). V shed 1 base and J shed 6 bases, with 15 bases lying between them. Germline V gene sequence: CDR1 SGHTA, CDR2 FQGTGA. This CDR3 is 16 amino acids long. The CDR3 is CASSLIAGAASGELFF. The CDR3 DNA is TGTGCCAGCAGCTTAATCGCAGGGGCCGCGTCCGGGGAGCTGTTTTTT.

This chain links TRBV7-3 with TRBJ2-5, with 8 bases that match TRBD1. The CDR3 has 14 residues. The V gene's germline CDR1 is SGHTA and CDR2 FQGTGA. J was trimmed by 5 bases and V by 5 bases; bases with no gene match: 7. This CDR3 is CASSLTGDGETQYF. The CDR3 DNA follows: TGTGCCAGCAGCCTGACAGGGGACGGGGAGACCCAGTACTTC.

This clonotype was seen ten or more times. This chain connects TRBV11-2 to TRBJ2-3; 11 bases line up with TRBD1. J was trimmed by 3 bases and V by 5 bases; bases with no gene match: 4. Germline CDR1 reads SGHAT; CDR2 reads FQNNGV. This CDR3 region has 15 residues. The CDR3 region is CASSQGTGGTDTQYF. The CDR3 DNA sequence: TGTGCCAGCAGCCAAGGGACAGGGGGAACAGATACGCAGTATTTT.

The chain combines TRBV7-3 with TRBJ2-1, with no clear D. The J call is in doubt because the DNA end fits TRBJ2-7 better. The CDR3 length is 13 residues. The V gene's germline CDR1 is SGHTA and CDR2 FQGTGA. This CDR3 is CASSSTYLGEQYF. The CDR3 DNA reads as TGTGCCAGCAGCTCAACGTACTTAGGGGAGCAGTACTTC.

The rearrangement links TRBV7-3 to TRBJ2-6, with a tentative D call TRBD1 (6 bases). The J call is in doubt because the DNA end fits TRBJ2-1 better. CDR3 length equals 16 residues. CDR1 SGHTA and CDR2 FQGTGA come from the germline V gene. The CDR3 region is CASSITRDTRANEQFF. CDR3 DNA: TGTGCCAGCAGCATCACCCGGGACACTAGAGCCAATGAGCAGTTCTTC.

Many counts were recorded for this clonotype. The chain employs TRBV6-6 and TRBJ2-1, with D perhaps matching TRBD1 or TRBD2 (5 bases each). Germline V gene sequence: CDR1 MNHNY, CDR2 SVGAGI (reference sequence). V lost 2 bases and J 12 bases, leaving 17 bases between the germline ends. The CDR3 contains 14 residues. The CDR3 sequence: CASSYRVRGYGQFF. The CDR3 coding sequence is TGTGCCAGCAGTTACAGGGTGAGGGGTTATGGGCAGTTCTTC.

In regard to this clonotype: A single base separates this from a much larger clone, so it may be a read error. The chain uses TRBV7-6 and TRBJ2-1, with 9 bases that match TRBD1. The V and J ends lost 5 bases and 5 bases, in that order; junction bases with no gene match: 7. The CDR3 spans 15 residues. Germline CDR1 and CDR2: SGHVS and FNYEAQ. CDR3 sequence (DNA): TGTGCCAGCAGCCCCGGGACAGGGAAGCACAATGAGCAGTTCTTC. It is translated as CASSPGTGKHNEQFF. Full variable domain (remainder filled in from reference TRBV7-6 and TRBJ2-1): GAGVSQSPRYKVTKRGQDVALRCDPISGHVSLYWYRQALGQGPEFLTYFNYEAQQDKSGLPNDRFSAERPEGSISTLTIQRTEQRDSAMYRCASSPGTGKHNEQFFGPGTRLTVL.

V usage is TRBV5-1 and J usage is TRBJ2-1; D possibly matches TRBD1 or TRBD2 (6 bases each). The germline V and J ends were trimmed by 2 bases and 10 bases, with 28 bases remaining between them. The CDR3 extends over 18 amino acids. From germline, CDR1 is SGHRS and CDR2 YFSETQ. This CDR3 is CASSFLELRAGGHYEQFF. The CDR3 nucleotides are TGCGCCAGCAGCTTCTTGGAACTGAGGGCCGGGGGCCACTACGAGCAGTTCTTC.

In this sample, this clonotype turned up a few times. The chain links TRBV7-3 to TRBJ2-1; TRBD2 is a possible D gene (5 bases). The V end lost 2 bases, the J end lost 3 bases, and 8 bases lay between the germline ends. Germline V lookup: CDR1 SGHTA, CDR2 FQGTGA. The CDR3 is made up of 14 amino acids. CDR3 protein: CASSLSRDYNEQFF. The CDR3 DNA is TGTGCCAGCAGCTTATCTCGGGACTACAATGAGCAGTTCTTC.

The rearrangement links TRBV7-3 to TRBJ2-6; D tentatively fits TRBD1 or TRBD2 (5 bases each). Trimming removed 2 bases from V and 0 bases from J, with 17 bases in between. Germline V gives CDR1 SGHTA, CDR2 FQGTGA. This CDR3 spans 19 amino acids. The CDR3 nucleotides are TGTGCCAGCAGCTTATCCATAGGGGAGCAGATCTCTGGGGCCAACGTCCTGACTTTC. Encoded protein: CASSLSIGEQISGANVLTF.

There are many counts of this clonotype. Mismatch with germline at one junction end may stem from a read error. The gene calls are TRBV11-2 and TRBJ2-5; D perhaps matches TRBD2 (5 bases). Germline V gene lookup returns CDR1 SGHAT and CDR2 FQNNGV. The CDR3 totals 16 residues. CDR3 region: CASSLRAATSNSPLHF. CDR3 bases: TGTGCCAGCAGCTTAAGAGCGGCGACTTCAAATTCACCCCTCCACTTC.

The chain recombines TRBV10-2 with TRBJ2-3; 7 bases are shared with TRBD1. The end of the DNA aligns better with TRBJ2-7, so the J call may be wrong. The CDR3 has 14 amino acids. Germline V gene sequence: CDR1 WSHSY, CDR2 SAAADI. CDR3 DNA sequence: TGCGCCAGCAGATATGGACAGGAAAACTACGAGCAGTACTTC. Translating it yields CASRYGQENYEQYF.